The 9 T cell receptor beta chains below were found in one sample sequenced in a study of identical twins. TCRdb independently ran MiXCR on the 5' RACE reads; one entry per CDR3 protein. Among approximately 630,000 distinct CDR3 sequences listed, around 7.5% were seen once. These same data were also listed under a study on yellow fever vaccine responses in identical twins.

The specimen was PBMCs. The receptors were gathered from a young woman in good health.

The rearrangement uses TRBV20-1 and TRBJ1-1; 7 nucleotides align to TRBD1. Trimming at V came to 5 bases and at J to 1 base, leaving 7 bases not matched to a gene. Germline CDR1 is DFQATT and CDR2 is SNEGSKA (reference sequence). The CDR3 loop spans 14 amino acids. The CDR3 is CSAATGVSNTEAFF. The CDR3 bases are TGCAGTGCTGCAACAGGGGTCTCGAACACTGAAGCTTTCTTT.

This clonotype has just a few counts. The V call is TRBV5-1, the J call TRBJ2-2; the match to TRBD1 covers 11 bases. V lost 4 bases, J lost 2 bases, and 1 base stayed unmatched. The CDR3 consists of 15 residues. Germline V gene sequence: CDR1 SGHRS, CDR2 YFSETQ. The CDR3 sequence: CASSRTGGNTGELFF. The CDR3 DNA sequence: TGCGCCAGCAGCCGGACAGGGGGCAACACCGGGGAGCTGTTTTTT.

This clonotype appeared a few times. The rearrangement uses TRBV7-9 and TRBJ1-2; D ambiguous. V was shortened by 2 bases and J by 6 bases, with 7 bases between the two germline ends. This CDR3 is built from 12 residues. Looked up from germline, CDR1 is SEHNR and CDR2 is FQNEAQ (reference sequence). This CDR3 is CASSLYGDGYTF. CDR3 sequence (DNA): TGTGCCAGCAGCTTATACGGGGATGGCTACACCTTC. Complete variable domain (other parts from reference TRBV7-9 and TRBJ1-2): DTGVSQNPRHKITKRGQNVTFRCDPISEHNRLYWYRQTLGQGPEFLTYFQNEAQLEKSRLLSDRFSAERPKGSFSTLEIQRTEQGDSAMYLCASSLYGDGYTFGSGTRLTVV.

This clonotype was detected only a few times. J is TRBJ2-1 and V is TRBV15, with TRBD1 identical over 10 bases. The CDR3 has 17 amino acids. V lost 3 bases to trimming and J lost 8 bases; unmatched junction nucleotides: 13. Germline CDR1 is LNHNV and CDR2 is YYDKDF (reference sequence). CDR3 coding DNA: TGTGCCACCAGCAGGACTGCCGGGACAGGGGCCCCGGATGAGCAGTTCTTC. The encoded protein is CATSRTAGTGAPDEQFF.

The rearrangement uses TRBV11-2 and TRBJ2-7; D uncertain. Germline V CDR1 and CDR2: SGHAT, FQNNGV. This CDR3 has 13 amino acids. V shed 3 bases and J shed 5 bases, with 11 bases lying between them. Here the CDR3 reads CASSFTFADEQYF. In DNA, the CDR3 is TGTGCCAGCAGCTTCACATTTGCGGACGAGCAGTACTTC.

This clonotype has a count of ten or more. The CDR3 reads CAISESLAGSRTDTQYF. As DNA, the CDR3 is TGTGCCATCAGTGAGTCATTGGCGGGGAGCCGCACAGATACGCAGTATTTT. The genes are TRBV10-3 and TRBJ2-3, with D possibly being TRBD2 (6 bases). Germline V gene data show CDR1 as ENHRY and CDR2 as SYGVKD. The length of the CDR3 is 17 residues. V was clipped by 0 bases and J by 1 base, with 14 bases between them.

The chain is built from TRBV28 and TRBJ2-1, with 7 bases that match TRBD2. V shed 5 bases and J 5 bases; nucleotides not matched to a gene: 12. This CDR3 region has 16 residues. CDR1 is MDHEN, CDR2 SYDVKM, per germline. The chain's CDR3 is CASSPTGTTINNEQFF. DNA of the CDR3: TGTGCCAGCAGTCCGACCGGGACTACAATAAACAATGAGCAGTTCTTC. Full variable domain (rest looked up from reference TRBV28 and TRBJ2-1): DVKVTQSSRYLVKRTGEKVFLECVQDMDHENMFWYRQDPGLGLRLIYFSYDVKMKEKGDIPEGYSVSREKKERFSLILESASTNQTSMYLCASSPTGTTINNEQFFGPGTRLTVL.

This clonotype turned up a few times. The J gene is TRBJ2-1, the V gene TRBV3-1; D perhaps matches TRBD2 (5 bases). CDR1 and CDR2 (germline): LGHDT, YNNKEL (reference sequence). The V end was cut by 7 bases, the J end by 0 bases, with 13 bases between. CDR3 length: 15 residues. CDR3 amino acids: CASTELGSSYNEQFF. In nucleotides, the CDR3 is TGTGCCAGCACCGAATTGGGGAGCTCCTACAATGAGCAGTTCTTC.

The genes are TRBV28 and TRBJ2-5; 8 bases are a match to TRBD1. V gave up 3 bases and J gave up 5 bases; unmatched junction bases: 11. Germline V lookup: CDR1 MDHEN, CDR2 SYDVKM. The CDR3 runs 16 residues. The CDR3 loop reads CASSLYGTGQGETQYF. The CDR3 bases are TGTGCCAGCAGTTTGTACGGGACAGGACAAGGGGAGACCCAGTACTTC.